Shown below are 18 T cell receptor beta chains from a single sample sequenced in a study of cytomegalovirus exposure and HLA in healthy donors. The PCR contained 60 Vbeta and 13 Jbeta primers. Generated by immunoSEQ multiplex PCR, the TCRdb table keeps only in-frame clones and is missing some. This sample's table reports over 100,000 clones. Sample: PBMCs. The receptors were sampled from a man in his late teens or twenties in good health and CMV-seronegative.

This chain joins TRBV28 and TRBJ1-5, with 7 bases matching TRBD1. The CDR3 consists of 16 residues. V trimming: 5 bases; J trimming: 4 bases; junction bases outside the gene matches: 11. Germline values: CDR1 MDHEN, CDR2 SYDVKM. The chain's CDR3 is CASSQGGQGRNQPQHF. Written as DNA, the CDR3 is TGTGCCAGCAGTCAAGGGGGCCAGGGTAGGAATCAGCCCCAGCATTTT. Filled out from reference TRBV28 and TRBJ1-5, the complete variable domain reads DVKVTQSSRYLVKRTGEKVFLECVQDMDHENMFWYRQDPGLGLRLIYFSYDVKMKEKGDIPEGYSVSREKKERFSLILESASTNQTSMYLCASSQGGQGRNQPQHFGDGTRLSIL.

The chain carries TRBV21-1 and TRBJ1-2; the D call TRBD1 from the table was never checked on the DNA. TRBV21-1 is labeled a pseudogene. There are 15 residues in the CDR3. The CDR3 nucleotides read TGTGCCAGCAGCGACGGACACCAGTTCGTCGATGGCTACACCTTC. It encodes CASSDGHQFVDGYTF.

The genes are TRBV6-1 and TRBJ1-5; 12 nucleotides match TRBD1. Germline assignment: CDR1 MNHNS and CDR2 SASEGT. The CDR3 covers 15 residues. V lost 4 bases to trimming and J lost 7 bases; unmatched junction nucleotides: 5. CDR3 region: CASSGGQGARQPQHF. CDR3 nucleotides: TGTGCCAGCAGTGGGGGACAGGGGGCCAGGCAGCCCCAGCATTTT.

The V gene is TRBV2, the J gene TRBJ1-5; D is unclear. Germline loops: CDR1 SNHLY, CDR2 FYNNEI. The CDR3 has 12 residues. Deletions cut 5 bases from V and 12 bases from J, with 14 bases between. The CDR3 is CASSWEGLVQHF. For the CDR3, the DNA is TGTGCCAGCAGTTGGGAGGGATTAGTCCAGCATTTT.

The rearrangement uses TRBV28 and TRBJ2-6; D unclear. CDR1 MDHEN and CDR2 SYDVKM come from the germline V gene. V lost 5 bases to trimming and J lost 2 bases, with 10 bases between them. CDR3 size: 15 residues. The CDR3 reads CASSQRSPGANVLTF. CDR3 coding DNA: TGTGCCAGCAGTCAGAGGTCTCCTGGGGCCAACGTCCTGACTTTC.

This sequence joins TRBV6-1 and TRBJ2-5; D is unresolved. Trimming shortened V by 8 bases and J by 4 bases, and 14 bases separated the two germline ends. Germline lookup yields CDR1 MNHNS and CDR2 SASEGT. The CDR3 has 13 residues. As DNA, the CDR3 is TGTGCCAGCTCGACCGTTGAGCGAGAGACCCAGTACTTC. Encoded protein: CASSTVERETQYF.

V gene TRBV29-1 combines with J gene TRBJ2-7, with 8 bases that match TRBD1. The germline V gene encodes CDR1 SQVTM and CDR2 ANQGSEA. CDR3 length equals 13 residues. J lost 1 base, V lost 6 bases, and 5 bases had no gene match. CDR3 in amino acids: CSVERQGSYEQYF. CDR3 bases: TGCAGCGTGGAAAGACAGGGGTCCTACGAGCAGTACTTC.

The V gene is TRBV5-4, the J gene TRBJ1-6, with D possibly matching TRBD1 (6 bases). V was shortened by 0 bases and J by 6 bases, with 10 bases between the two germline ends. This CDR3 contains 15 residues. Germline-derived CDR1 and CDR2 are SGHNT and YYREEE (reference sequence). The CDR3 sequence is CASSLARTANSPLHF. Written as DNA, the CDR3 is TGTGCCAGCAGCTTGGCCAGGACAGCTAATTCACCCCTCCACTTT.

The rearrangement joins TRBV9 to TRBJ2-2; D remains unclear. V lost 7 bases, J lost 1 base, and 5 bases lay in between. In germline, CDR1 is SGDLS, CDR2 YYNGEE. The CDR3 contains 12 residues. CDR3 in amino acids: CASRRNTGELFF. The CDR3 nucleotides read TGTGCCAGCCGTAGGAACACCGGGGAGCTGTTTTTT. The variable domain in full, with the rest retrieved from reference TRBV9 and TRBJ2-2, is DSGVTQTPKHLITATGQRVTLRCSPRSGDLSVYWYQQSLDQGLQFLIQYYNGEERAKGNILERFSAQQFPDLHSELNLSSLELGDSALYFCASRRNTGELFFGEGSRLTVL.

The rearrangement joins TRBV5-1 to TRBJ2-7; 7 positions match TRBD2. This CDR3 region has 13 residues. The V and J ends lost 5 bases and 2 bases, in that order; junction bases with no gene match: 4. Per germline, CDR1 SGHRS and CDR2 YFSETQ. CDR3 in amino acids: CASRSSGAYEQYF. CDR3 sequence (DNA): TGCGCCAGCAGATCTAGCGGTGCCTACGAGCAGTACTTC.

The chain recombines TRBV5-6 with TRBJ2-1; a possible D gene is TRBD1 (6 bases). This CDR3 has 16 residues. V gave up 1 base and J gave up 4 bases, with 15 bases separating them. CDR1 and CDR2 from the germline V gene are SGHDT and YYEEEE. The CDR3 DNA follows: TGTGCCAGCAGCTTGCGTCAGGGGTTAATATACAATGAGCAGTTCTTC. It translates to CASSLRQGLIYNEQFF.

The rearrangement links TRBV28 to TRBJ2-7; 10 bases are shared with TRBD2. The CDR3 is 15 residues long. CDR1 and CDR2 (germline): MDHEN, SYDVKM. Trimming at V came to 6 bases and at J to 1 base, leaving 6 bases not matched to a gene. CDR3 in DNA: TGTGCCAGCAGCAAACTAGCGGGGTCTTCCTACGAGCAGTACTTC. Translating it yields CASSKLAGSSYEQYF.

The chain has TRBV15 and TRBJ2-2; no clear D gene. The CDR3 contains 12 residues. Germline V gives CDR1 LNHNV, CDR2 YYDKDF (reference sequence). Between the trimmed V and J ends, which lost 1 base and 5 bases, there was a span of 2 bases. The CDR3 is CATSRVTGELFF. CDR3 DNA sequence: TGTGCCACCAGCAGAGTAACCGGGGAGCTGTTTTTT.

The chain couples TRBV18 to TRBJ1-2, with D perhaps TRBD1 (6 bases). Trimming removed 3 bases at V and 6 bases at J, with 14 bases between. Germline V gives CDR1 KGHSH, CDR2 LQKENI. CDR3 length equals 14 residues. DNA of the CDR3: TGTGCCAGCTCACCTGTAAAGGGGGGGAATGGCTACACCTTC. It codes for CASSPVKGGNGYTF.

This rearrangement joins TRBV2 to TRBJ2-1; TRBD2 agrees at 8 bases. V shed 6 bases, J shed 2 bases, and the junction held 3 bases outside the gene matches. The CDR3 runs 14 residues. In germline, CDR1 is SNHLY, CDR2 FYNNEI. CDR3 in amino acids: CASRSGRAYNEQFF. CDR3 coding DNA: TGTGCCAGCAGGTCCGGGAGGGCCTACAATGAGCAGTTCTTC.

This rearrangement joins TRBV7-9 to TRBJ1-4; no clear D gene. This CDR3 region has 16 residues. Trimming took off 1 base at V and 2 bases at J, with 11 bases between the two ends. Germline-derived CDR1 and CDR2 are SEHNR and FQNEAQ (reference sequence). The DNA of the CDR3 is TGTGCCAGCAGCTTAGGGCTCGGGAGTACTAATGAAAAACTGTTTTTT. It specifies CASSLGLGSTNEKLFF.

With regard to this clone: This same CDR3 is encoded by further DNA sequences in the sample. This sequence joins TRBV7-3 and TRBJ2-2; 8 nucleotides align to TRBD1. The CDR3 contains 16 residues. The germline CDR1 and CDR2 sequences are SGHTA and FQGTGA. With 5 bases clipped from V and 0 bases from J, the junction kept 5 bases outside the gene matches. CDR3: CASSLGTGANTGELFF. For the CDR3, the DNA is TGTGCCAGCAGCCTAGGGACAGGCGCGAACACCGGGGAGCTGTTTTTT.

The chain joins TRBV5-1 to TRBJ2-1; 10 nucleotides align to TRBD1. Germline values: CDR1 SGHRS, CDR2 YFSETQ. This CDR3 region has 15 residues. Trimming cost V 2 bases and J 4 bases; bases outside gene matches: 3. As DNA, the CDR3 is TGCGCCAGCAGCTTCACGGACAGGGGGTACAATGAGCAGTTCTTC. Translated, it gives CASSFTDRGYNEQFF.